Below are 8 T cell receptor beta chains sequenced from a single sample in a study of cytomegalovirus exposure and HLA in healthy donors. Sequencing was performed with immunoSEQ multiplex PCR; in TCRdb, only in-frame clones are kept and a portion is missing. The top ten clones hold 1.5% to 2% of a sample with about 74,000 clones, roughly 94% of them seen once. The sample was PBMCs. The source is a woman aged 18-29 years in good health and CMV-seropositive.

The gene calls are TRBV2 and TRBJ1-5, with 11 nucleotides matching TRBD1. The germline V gene has CDR1 SNHLY and CDR2 FYNNEI. V lost 6 bases to trimming and J lost 0 bases; unmatched junction nucleotides: 1. The CDR3 totals 15 residues. CDR3 coding DNA: TGTGCCAGCAGGGACAGGGGGCGTAGCAATCAGCCCCAGCATTTT. Amino acids: CASRDRGRSNQPQHF.

In this sample, this clone turned up once. The chain carries TRBV5-1 and TRBJ2-3; TRBD2 is a possible D gene (5 bases). This CDR3 is built from 15 residues. V was pared by 2 bases and J by 1 base, with 11 bases between. CDR1 and CDR2 from the germline V gene are SGHRS and YFSETQ. CDR3 nucleotides: TGCGCCAGCAGCTTAACTAGATCGGGCACAGATACGCAGTATTTT. As protein: CASSLTRSGTDTQYF.

This clone came up a few times. This sequence joins TRBV7-2 and TRBJ1-6, with 8 bases aligning to TRBD1. Looked up from germline, CDR1 is SGHTA and CDR2 is FQGNSA. V shed 5 bases, J shed 5 bases, and the junction held 5 bases outside the gene matches. The CDR3 is 15 amino acids. The CDR3 loop reads CASSLRDRNNSPLHF. CDR3 sequence (DNA): TGTGCCAGCAGCCTTCGGGACAGGAATAATTCACCCCTCCACTTT. Filled out from reference TRBV7-2 and TRBJ1-6, the complete variable domain reads GAGVSQSPSNKVTEKGKDVELRCDPISGHTALYWYRQSLGQGLEFLIYFQGNSAPDKSGLPSDRFSAERTGGSVSTLTIQRTQQEDSAVYLCASSLRDRNNSPLHFGNGTRLTVT.

This clone was counted a single time. This sequence joins TRBV4-2 and TRBJ2-5, with 9 bases fitting TRBD2. The CDR3 length is 15 residues. CDR1 is LGHNA and CDR2 is YNFKEQ in the germline V gene. The V and J ends lost 5 bases and 5 bases, in that order; junction bases with no gene match: 9. CDR3 bases: TGTGCCAGCAGCGGCAAGGCGGGGGGGCGGGAGACCCAGTACTTC. Encoded protein: CASSGKAGGRETQYF.

CDR3 nucleotides: TGCGCCAGCAGCCACCCTGACAGGGAAGCCGGGGAGCTGTTTTTT. Translation gives CASSHPDREAGELFF. The chain carries TRBV4-1 and TRBJ2-2; TRBD1 agrees at 7 bases. V lost 3 bases and J lost 6; bases outside the gene matches: 7. Per the germline V gene, CDR1 is MGHRA and CDR2 is YSYEKL. The CDR3 sequence is 15 residues long.

The chain carries TRBV5-6 and TRBJ2-7; 8 positions match TRBD1. Germline CDR1 reads SGHDT; CDR2 reads YYEEEE. This CDR3 contains 13 residues. J gave up 2 bases and V 5 bases, and 3 bases lay outside the gene matches. The CDR3 sequence is CASRETGAYEQYF. The CDR3, as DNA: TGTGCCAGCAGGGAGACAGGGGCCTACGAGCAGTACTTC.

The V and J genes are TRBV27 and TRBJ2-7; D might be TRBD1 (6 bases). The CDR3 totals 16 residues. The V gene's germline CDR1 is MNHEY and CDR2 SMNVEV (reference sequence). V shed 3 bases and J shed 1 base, with 16 bases lying between them. The CDR3 nucleotides read TGTGCCAGCAGTTTTTCGGCAGGGGAACATTCCTACGAGCAGTACTTC. Amino acids: CASSFSAGEHSYEQYF.

The V call is TRBV6-4, the J call TRBJ2-3; 12 nucleotides agree with TRBD2. The V gene's germline CDR1 is MRHNA and CDR2 SNTAGT. The CDR3 is made up of 15 amino acids. J was trimmed by 5 bases and V by 6 bases; bases with no gene match: 6. The CDR3 sequence: CASSVSSGGGDTQYF. CDR3 nucleotides: TGTGCCAGCAGCGTTTCTAGCGGGGGGGGAGATACGCAGTATTTT.